This entry is about one T cell receptor beta chain. The data are from a study of blood T cell repertoires in COVID-19. Some clones are missing from TCRdb's copy, which holds only in-frame ones; the method was immunoSEQ multiplex PCR. Of more than 120,000 clones in the sample, 75% to 90% were seen once. CDR1 MDHEN and CDR2 SYDVKM come from the germline V gene. The CDR3 totals 13 residues. V lost 3 bases, J lost 1 base, and 7 bases lay in between. The sequenced sample was peripheral blood. This clonotype originated in a human donor in a cohort sampled during active COVID-19. The chain uses TRBV28 and TRBJ2-7; D uncertain. CDR3 sequence reads: CASSFSTSYEQYF. DNA of the CDR3: TGTGCCAGCAGTTTCTCCACTTCCTACGAGCAGTACTTC. Looking up the rest from reference TRBV28 and TRBJ2-7 gives the full variable domain: DVKVTQSSRYLVKRTGEKVFLECVQDMDHENMFWYRQDPGLGLRLIYFSYDVKMKEKGDIPEGYSVSREKKERFSLILESASTNQTSMYLCASSFSTSYEQYFGPGTRLTVT.